This T cell receptor (beta chain) was documented in a study of cytomegalovirus exposure and HLA in healthy donors. Study findings and constraints: The study labeled 164 TCR beta chains cytomegalovirus-associated. In an earlier analysis, in approximately 570 donors, most V segments appeared productive either ~87% or ~30% of the time.

Vbeta (60) and Jbeta (13) primers were used in the PCR. Assay used: immunoSEQ multiplex PCR; TCRdb lists only in-frame clones, some missing. The table has approximately 110,000 clones, roughly 82% seen once. Worth noting for this clone: Its antigen remains unknown.

The CDR3 consists of 17 residues. V dropped 6 bases and J dropped 1 base, with 21 bases sitting between them. Germline CDR1 is SGHVS and CDR2 is FNYEAQ. The TCR was taken from a human donor in good health. Sequences were obtained from PBMCs. V gene TRBV7-6 combines with J gene TRBJ1-1; maybe TRBD1 (5 bases). The CDR3 here is CASRSLYRKGQNTEAFF. CDR3 nucleotide sequence: TGTGCCAGCAGGTCCTTGTACAGGAAAGGCCAGAACACTGAAGCTTTCTTT.